The 10 T cell receptor beta chains below all came from one sample that was sequenced in a study of cytomegalovirus exposure and HLA in healthy donors. Vbeta (60) and Jbeta (13) primers were used in the PCR. Clones were read by immunoSEQ multiplex PCR, and TCRdb kept only the in-frame ones, dropping some. The data contain about 180,000 clones, 72% of them seen just once; the ten biggest clones take up 2% to 3%. The sample comprised PBMCs. Receptors were obtained from a human donor in good health.

The chain employs TRBV5-5 and TRBJ1-4, with a possible D match to TRBD1 (5 bases). The CDR3 is made up of 15 amino acids. Germline V gives CDR1 SGHKS, CDR2 YYEKEE (reference sequence). V was trimmed by 3 bases and J by 0 bases, leaving 9 bases between them. CDR3 DNA: TGTGCCAGCAGCTGGACACTCGCAACTAATGAAAAACTGTTTTTT. Its translation: CASSWTLATNEKLFF.

This clone was observed a handful of times. The chain carries TRBV9 and TRBJ2-7, with D maybe TRBD1 (6 bases). V dropped 4 bases and J dropped 0 bases, with 14 bases sitting between them. This CDR3 spans 15 amino acids. Germline lookup yields CDR1 SGDLS and CDR2 YYNGEE. The CDR3 DNA reads as TGTGCCAGCAGCACGGGACAACTCGGCTCCTACGAGCAGTACTTC. Amino acids: CASSTGQLGSYEQYF.

The J gene is TRBJ2-1, the V gene TRBV5-1, with 10 bases that match TRBD1. There are 15 residues in the CDR3. CDR1 and CDR2 (germline): SGHRS, YFSETQ. V lost 2 bases to trimming and J lost 6 bases; unmatched junction nucleotides: 5. CDR3 sequence reads: CASSFLWTGGNEQFF. The CDR3 DNA follows: TGCGCCAGCAGCTTTTTGTGGACAGGGGGCAATGAGCAGTTCTTC. Looking up the rest from reference TRBV5-1 and TRBJ2-1 gives the full variable domain: KAGVTQTPRYLIKTRGQQVTLSCSPISGHRSVSWYQQTPGQGLQFLFEYFSETQRNKGNFPGRFSGRQFSNSRSEMNVSTLELGDSALYLCASSFLWTGGNEQFFGPGTRLTVL.

This clone was observed once. The chain joins TRBV11-2 to TRBJ1-2; 10 bases line up with TRBD1. The V and J ends lost 5 bases and 8 bases, in that order; junction bases with no gene match: 5. Germline V gene sequence: CDR1 SGHAT, CDR2 FQNNGV. CDR3 length equals 13 residues. The CDR3 here is CASSLGTGEGYTF. The CDR3 nucleotides are TGTGCCAGCAGCCTCGGGACAGGGGAGGGCTACACCTTC.

The J gene is TRBJ2-7, the V gene TRBV12-5; TRBD1 matches at 8 bases. This CDR3 is 15 amino acids long. The ends lost 2 bases at V and 2 bases at J; junction bases unmatched: 5. Germline CDR1 is LGHNT and CDR2 is FRNRAP. The CDR3 spells CASGLLRDRPYEQYF. CDR3 sequence (DNA): TGTGCTAGTGGTTTGTTGCGGGACAGGCCCTACGAGCAGTACTTC. Together with reference TRBV12-5 and TRBJ2-7, the CDR3 gives the full variable domain: DARVTQTPRHKVTEMGQEVTMRCQPILGHNTVFWYRQTMMQGLELLAYFRNRAPLDDSGMPKDRFSAEMPDATLATLKIQPSEPRDSAVYFCASGLLRDRPYEQYFGPGTRLTVT.

The chain carries TRBV29-1 and TRBJ2-5, with D maybe TRBD1 (6 bases). The end of the DNA is better explained by TRBJ2-7, so the J call may be wrong. Germline loops: CDR1 SQVTM, CDR2 ANQGSEA. The CDR3 has 14 amino acids. The CDR3 DNA sequence: TGCAGCGCGAGGGGGTCGGACAGCTCCTACGAGCAGTACTTC. It translates to CSARGSDSSYEQYF.

The gene calls are TRBV2 and TRBJ2-5; D uncertain. Germline CDR1 reads SNHLY; CDR2 reads FYNNEI. V lost 7 bases and J 4 bases, leaving 7 bases between the germline ends. The CDR3 sequence is 11 residues long. The chain's CDR3 is CASNWAETQYF. The CDR3 DNA is TGTGCCAGCAACTGGGCAGAGACCCAGTACTTC.

This clone was counted a few times. This rearrangement joins TRBV5-1 to TRBJ2-3; 8 bases are a match to TRBD2. V gave up 7 bases and J gave up 2 bases; unmatched junction bases: 9. Germline values: CDR1 SGHRS, CDR2 YFSETQ. The CDR3 consists of 15 residues. The CDR3 protein is CASFSGGALTDTQYF. The CDR3 nucleotides read TGCGCCAGCTTCTCCGGGGGGGCCCTCACAGATACGCAGTATTTT. Based on the CDR3 plus reference TRBV5-1 and TRBJ2-3, the full variable domain is KAGVTQTPRYLIKTRGQQVTLSCSPISGHRSVSWYQQTPGQGLQFLFEYFSETQRNKGNFPGRFSGRQFSNSRSEMNVSTLELGDSALYLCASFSGGALTDTQYFGPGTRLTVL.

The V gene is TRBV30, the J gene TRBJ1-3; 9 nucleotides align to TRBD1. This CDR3 spans 15 amino acids. CDR1 GTSNPN and CDR2 SVGIG come from the germline V gene (reference sequence). Trimming cost V 4 bases and J 1 base; bases outside gene matches: 5. The CDR3 loop is CAWITGGSSGNTIYF. Here the CDR3 DNA reads TGTGCCTGGATTACAGGGGGCTCGTCTGGAAACACCATATATTTT.

V is TRBV27 and J is TRBJ1-1; D unresolved. V lost 3 bases and J 0 bases, leaving 11 bases between the germline ends. CDR1 is MNHEY and CDR2 is SMNVEV in the germline V gene (reference sequence). There are 15 residues in the CDR3. The CDR3 DNA follows: TGTGCCAGCAGTTTCCTCGCGAGGCTGAACACTGAAGCTTTCTTT. Its protein product is CASSFLARLNTEAFF.